This is a list of T cell receptor beta chains from one sample in a study of human T cells and chemical hapten exposure. Each CDR3 protein is one row after TCRdb ran MiXCR on the RACE reads. This table holds roughly 51,000 distinct CDR3 sequences, approximately 10% found once. This specimen was whole blood, taken in connection with sensitization to the hapten diphenylcyclopropenone (DPC). All receptors derive from a man in his forties with alopecia areata. Some clones in this sample may be carry-over from other donors' samples. The CDR3 runs from the conserved cysteine through the conserved F or W. The D gene is left open where the match is weak. Some rows mark clone size as missing; the rest say once, few, many or name a class of expanded clone.

14,many,TRBV11-2,.,CASSSELANNEQFF
16,many,TRBV5-6,.,CASSPAFGGESTEAFF
15,many,TRBV28,.,CASSLGGGPSYEQYF
14,.,TRBV20-1,.,CSARGEESSYEQYF
16,.,TRBV7-2,.,CASSLIFNLMAYEQYF
13,many,TRBV19,TRBD2,CASSSRTSREQYF
11,many,TRBV28,.,CATRGQPEAFF
16,many,TRBV28,.,CASSVIVQVDNQPQHF
16,few,TRBV5-1,.,CASSLAVADQPYEQYF
13,few,TRBV2,.,CASKRESTDTQYF
13,many,TRBV28,TRBD2,CASTSAGGLEQYF
15,few,TRBV5-1,TRBD1,CASSPTDRGTDTQYF
15,.,TRBV7-2,TRBD1,CASSLGGTGDSPLHF
12,many,TRBV28,TRBD1,CASETGADEQFF
13,many,TRBV2,TRBD2,CATKLAEQETQYF
13,.,TRBV3-1,.,CASSQGNSYEQYF
14,.,TRBV28,TRBD1,CASAGTGENYEQYF
15,.,TRBV5-1,TRBD2,CASSEGLAGQETQYF
13,many,TRBV11-1,.,CASSPLGAYEQYF
17,.,TRBV20-1,TRBD1,CSATRDRDWRAKNIQYF
12,few,TRBV25-1,.,CASSDTSYEQYF
16,.,TRBV3-1,.,CASSQAGSSSYNEQFF
13,few,TRBV27,.,CASRQPQGLEQYF
16,.,TRBV18,.,CASSLQQRLASNEQYF
12,once,TRBV6-2/TRBV6-3,TRBD2,CASSGSGSEQFF
16,many,TRBV19,TRBD2,CASSIRASGRADEQFF
15,few,TRBV20-1,.,CSAKPDAVSNQPQHF
15,.,TRBV11-1,.,CASSSRDATNEKLFF
14,.,TRBV28,.,CASSLGGSGNIQYF
14,.,TRBV28,.,CASSSQGKERGYTF
16,many,TRBV25-1,TRBD1,CASSESIRGRLETQYF
13,.,TRBV19,.,CASTGVTTDTQYF
15,many,TRBV7-9,.,CASSFAGERGFEQYF
14,many,TRBV28,.,CASTSPGRTYEQYF
17,few,TRBV7-9,.,CASSTWTVRFANYGYTF
16,.,TRBV11-2,TRBD2,CASSGWTSGRSDTQYF
15,many,TRBV5-1,TRBD2,CASSLDSGVLYEQYF
12,.,TRBV5-1,.,CASSLGTDEQFF